This TCR beta chain is from a study of T cells in Graves' hyperthyroidism and ophthalmopathy. This clonotype has just a few counts. Regions amplified from RNA transcripts were the TCR beta CDR3 regions. First-round RT-PCR targeting the TCR CDR3 was performed with the HTBI primer set. Each CDR3 protein is one row after TCRdb ran MiXCR on the multiplex PCR reads. This sample has about 640,000 distinct CDR3 sequences, with more than 20% found just once. The sample was blood. The receptor's source is a man aged 25-40 years with Graves' ophthalmopathy.

In DNA form, the CDR3 reads TGCAGTGCTGGAACAGATTCCTACGAGCAGTACTTC. It codes for CSAGTDSYEQYF. The V call is TRBV20-1, the J call TRBJ2-7, with no clear D. Germline V gives CDR1 DFQATT, CDR2 SNEGSKA (reference sequence). V was trimmed by 5 bases and J by 1 base, leaving 9 bases between them. CDR3 length: 12 amino acids.